This TCR beta chain is from a study of T-cell memory formation after mild COVID-19. Barcoded TCR alpha and TCR beta cDNA libraries with UMIs came from 5'RACE using constant-segment primers. In TCRdb, the 5' RACE reads were re-called with MiXCR into one record per CDR3 protein. The sample lists under 300,000 distinct CDR3 sequences; approximately 7.6% were seen once. This clonotype was seen repeatedly, ten times or more. The antigen is undetermined. Regarding the study as a whole: Day 15 to 85 contracting clones showed balanced CD4/CD8; later expanders leaned CD4+. Nothing showed for sure that second-wave clones peaking on day 37 were SARS-CoV-2 specific. The finding that pre-infection memory included some responding clones suggested that cross-reactive memory joined.

The receptor was isolated from a young man who had mild COVID-19 (a few samples of this study predate the infection). Cell type and time point are not known. Source material: PBMCs or a T cell subset sorted from them (not recorded which).

DNA of the CDR3: TGCGCCAGCAGCTTTTTGGGACAGGGGGCCGGGGCCAACGTCCTGACTTTC. Protein product: CASSFLGQGAGANVLTF. This chain links TRBV5-1 with TRBJ2-6; TRBD1 agrees at 12 bases. This CDR3 has 17 amino acids. Germline V gene lookup returns CDR1 SGHRS and CDR2 YFSETQ. Trimming took 2 bases from V and 4 from J; bases not matched to a gene: 4.